This T cell receptor beta chain was observed in a study of T cells in Graves' hyperthyroidism and ophthalmopathy. The source material, RNA transcripts, was used to amplify TCR beta CDR3 regions. When the TCR CDR3 underwent first-round RT-PCR, the HTBI primer set was used. MiXCR was run by TCRdb on the multiplex PCR reads, yielding one entry per CDR3 protein. The sample holds about 290,000 distinct CDR3 sequences, approximately 15% seen once. With 5 bases clipped from V and 4 bases from J, the junction kept 5 bases outside the gene matches. Germline V lookup: CDR1 MNHEY, CDR2 SMNVEV (reference sequence). The CDR3 is made up of 14 amino acids.

This rearrangement joins TRBV27 to TRBJ1-5; 7 bases fit TRBD1. This clonotype was sampled from a woman between 35 and 50 years old with Graves' hyperthyroidism. The material sequenced was blood. CDR3 sequence reads: CASSRTGANQPQHF. In DNA form, the CDR3 reads TGTGCCAGCAGTCGCACAGGGGCTAATCAGCCCCAGCATTTT.